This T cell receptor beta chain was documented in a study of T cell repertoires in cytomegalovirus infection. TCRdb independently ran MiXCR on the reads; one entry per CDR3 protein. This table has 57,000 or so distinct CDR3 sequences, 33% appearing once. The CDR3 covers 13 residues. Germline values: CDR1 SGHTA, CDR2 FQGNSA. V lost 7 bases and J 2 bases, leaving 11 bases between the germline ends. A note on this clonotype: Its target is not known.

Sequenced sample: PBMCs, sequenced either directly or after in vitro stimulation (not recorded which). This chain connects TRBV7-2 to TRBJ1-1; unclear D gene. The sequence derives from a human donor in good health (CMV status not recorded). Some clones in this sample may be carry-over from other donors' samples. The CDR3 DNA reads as TGTGCCAGCATGGTTGGGGTAAACACTGAAGCTTTCTTT. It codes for CASMVGVNTEAFF.